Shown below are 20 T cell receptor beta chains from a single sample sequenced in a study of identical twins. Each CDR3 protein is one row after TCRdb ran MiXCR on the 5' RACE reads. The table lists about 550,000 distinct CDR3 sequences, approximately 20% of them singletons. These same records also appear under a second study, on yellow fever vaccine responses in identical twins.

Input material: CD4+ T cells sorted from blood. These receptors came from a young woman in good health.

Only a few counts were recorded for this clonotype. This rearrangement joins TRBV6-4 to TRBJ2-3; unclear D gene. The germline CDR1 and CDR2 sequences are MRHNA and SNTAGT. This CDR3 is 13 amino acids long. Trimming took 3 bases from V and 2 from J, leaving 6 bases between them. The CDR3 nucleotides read TGTGCCAGCAGTGAACAAAACACAGATACGCAGTATTTT. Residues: CASSEQNTDTQYF.

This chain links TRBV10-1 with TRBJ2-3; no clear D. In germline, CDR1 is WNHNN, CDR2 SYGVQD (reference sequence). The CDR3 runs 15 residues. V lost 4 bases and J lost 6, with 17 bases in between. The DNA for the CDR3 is TGCGCCAGCAGTGCTACAGCGAGCGAGATGGATACGCAGTATTTT. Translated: CASSATASEMDTQYF.

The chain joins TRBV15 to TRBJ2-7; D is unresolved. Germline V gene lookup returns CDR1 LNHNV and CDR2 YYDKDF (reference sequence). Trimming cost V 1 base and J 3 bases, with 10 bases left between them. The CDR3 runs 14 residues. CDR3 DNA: TGTGCCACCAGCAGAGGCAGACAAAGCTACGAGCAGTACTTC. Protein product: CATSRGRQSYEQYF.

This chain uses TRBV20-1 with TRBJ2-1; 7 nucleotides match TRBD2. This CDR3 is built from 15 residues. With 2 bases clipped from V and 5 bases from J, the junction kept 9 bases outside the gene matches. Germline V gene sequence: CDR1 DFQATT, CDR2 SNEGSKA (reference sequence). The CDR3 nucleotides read TGCAGTGCTAGAATCTGGACTAGGTCACACAATGAGCAGTTCTTC. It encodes CSARIWTRSHNEQFF.

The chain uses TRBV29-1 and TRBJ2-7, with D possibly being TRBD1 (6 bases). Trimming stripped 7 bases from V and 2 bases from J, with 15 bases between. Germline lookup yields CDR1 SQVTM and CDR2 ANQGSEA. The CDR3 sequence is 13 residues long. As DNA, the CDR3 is TGCAGCGCCAAGGGGGAAATTACCTACGAGCAGTACTTC. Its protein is CSAKGEITYEQYF.

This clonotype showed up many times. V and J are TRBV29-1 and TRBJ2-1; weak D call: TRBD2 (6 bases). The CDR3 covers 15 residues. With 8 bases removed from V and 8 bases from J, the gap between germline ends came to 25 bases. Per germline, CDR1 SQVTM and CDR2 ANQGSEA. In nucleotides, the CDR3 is TGCAGCAGTAGCGGCAACCTCCTCTTCTTCGATGAGCAGTTCTTC. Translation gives CSSSGNLLFFDEQFF.

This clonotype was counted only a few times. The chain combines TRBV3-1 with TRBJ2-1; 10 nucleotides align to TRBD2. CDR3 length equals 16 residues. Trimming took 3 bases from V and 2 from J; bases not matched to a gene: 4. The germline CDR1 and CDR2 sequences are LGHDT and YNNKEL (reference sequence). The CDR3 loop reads CASSHLTSGTYNEQFF. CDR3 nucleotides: TGTGCCAGCAGCCACCTAACTAGCGGGACCTACAATGAGCAGTTCTTC.

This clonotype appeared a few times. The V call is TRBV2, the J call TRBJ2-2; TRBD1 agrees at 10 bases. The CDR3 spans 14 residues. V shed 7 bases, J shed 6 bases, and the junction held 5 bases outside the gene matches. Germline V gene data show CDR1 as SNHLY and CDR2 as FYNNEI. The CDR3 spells CASNRDRGAGELFF. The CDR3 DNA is TGTGCCAGCAACAGGGACAGGGGCGCCGGGGAGCTGTTTTTT.

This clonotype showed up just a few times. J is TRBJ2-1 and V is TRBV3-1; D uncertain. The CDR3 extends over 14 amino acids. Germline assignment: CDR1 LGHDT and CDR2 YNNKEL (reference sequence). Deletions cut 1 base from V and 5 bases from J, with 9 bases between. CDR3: CASSQAFQDNEQFF. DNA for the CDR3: TGTGCCAGCAGCCAAGCCTTTCAAGACAATGAGCAGTTCTTC.

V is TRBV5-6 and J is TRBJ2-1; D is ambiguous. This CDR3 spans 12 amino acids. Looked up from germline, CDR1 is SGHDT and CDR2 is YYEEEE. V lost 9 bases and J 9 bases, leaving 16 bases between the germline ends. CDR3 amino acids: CAMSPRRGEQFF. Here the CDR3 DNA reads TGTGCCATGAGCCCGCGGCGCGGTGAGCAGTTCTTC.

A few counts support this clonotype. The CDR3 is CASTLDRGDGYTF. DNA for the CDR3: TGTGCCAGCACCCTGGACAGGGGCGATGGCTACACCTTC. The chain has TRBV12-3 or TRBV12-4 and TRBJ1-2; 9 positions agree with TRBD1. V lost 7 bases to trimming and J lost 6 bases; unmatched junction nucleotides: 6. This CDR3 has 13 residues.

The CDR3 nucleotides read TGTGCCAGCTCACCACTCGGTGGAGGCCCCAAAGAGACCCAGTACTTC. This sequence encodes CASSPLGGGPKETQYF. The chain joins TRBV18 to TRBJ2-5, with a possible D match to TRBD2 (5 bases). Germline V gives CDR1 KGHSH, CDR2 LQKENI. Trimming removed 1 base from V and 3 bases from J, with 15 bases in between. The CDR3 totals 16 residues. The full variable domain, its missing parts supplied by reference TRBV18 and TRBJ2-5, is NAGVMQNPRHLVRRRGQEARLRCSPMKGHSHVYWYRQLPEEGLKFMVYLQKENIIDESGMPKERFSAEFPKEGPSILRIQQVVRGDSAAYFCASSPLGGGPKETQYFGPGTRLLVL.

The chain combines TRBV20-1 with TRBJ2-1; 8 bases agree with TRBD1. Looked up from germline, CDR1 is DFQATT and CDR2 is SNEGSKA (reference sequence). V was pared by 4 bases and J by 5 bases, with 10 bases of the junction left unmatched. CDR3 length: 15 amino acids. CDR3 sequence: CSATKPGQAHNEQFF. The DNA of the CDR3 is TGCAGTGCTACGAAACCGGGACAGGCCCACAATGAGCAGTTCTTC.

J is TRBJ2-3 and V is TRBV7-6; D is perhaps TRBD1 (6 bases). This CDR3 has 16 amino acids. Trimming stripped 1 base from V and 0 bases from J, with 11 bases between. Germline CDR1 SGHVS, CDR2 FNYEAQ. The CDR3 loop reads CASSLVGALSTDTQYF. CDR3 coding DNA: TGTGCCAGCAGCTTAGTGGGGGCCCTAAGCACAGATACGCAGTATTTT.

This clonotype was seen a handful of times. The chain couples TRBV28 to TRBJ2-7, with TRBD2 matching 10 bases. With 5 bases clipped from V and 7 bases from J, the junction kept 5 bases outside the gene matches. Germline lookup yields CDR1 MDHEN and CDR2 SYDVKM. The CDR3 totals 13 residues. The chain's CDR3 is CASSPGLAREQYV. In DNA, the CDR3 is TGTGCCAGCAGTCCGGGACTAGCGCGGGAGCAGTACGTC.

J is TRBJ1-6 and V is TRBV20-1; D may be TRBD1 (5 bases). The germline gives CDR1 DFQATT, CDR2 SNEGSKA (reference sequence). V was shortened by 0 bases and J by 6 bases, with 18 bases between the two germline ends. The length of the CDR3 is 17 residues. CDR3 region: CSARDRDGPLVNSPLHF. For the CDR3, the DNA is TGCAGTGCTAGAGATCGGGACGGCCCTCTAGTTAATTCACCCCTCCACTTT.

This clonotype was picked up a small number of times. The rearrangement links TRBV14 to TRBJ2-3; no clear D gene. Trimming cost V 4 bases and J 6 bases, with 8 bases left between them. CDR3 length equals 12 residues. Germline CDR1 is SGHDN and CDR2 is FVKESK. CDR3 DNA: TGTGCCAGCAGCCTAATAAGGGATACGCAGTATTTT. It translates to CASSLIRDTQYF.

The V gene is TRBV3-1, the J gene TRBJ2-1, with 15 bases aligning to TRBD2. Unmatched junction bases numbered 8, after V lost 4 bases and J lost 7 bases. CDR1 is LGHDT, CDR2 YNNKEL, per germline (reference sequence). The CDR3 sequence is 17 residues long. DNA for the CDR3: TGTGCCAGCAGCCTAAGGTCCGGGACTAGCGGGGGGAATGAGCAGTTCTTC. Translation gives CASSLRSGTSGGNEQFF.

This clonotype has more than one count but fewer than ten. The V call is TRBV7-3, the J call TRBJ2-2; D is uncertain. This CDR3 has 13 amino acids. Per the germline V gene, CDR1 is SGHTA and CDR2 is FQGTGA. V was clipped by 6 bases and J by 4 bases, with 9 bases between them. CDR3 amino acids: CASRESATGELFF. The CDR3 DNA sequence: TGTGCCAGCAGGGAATCCGCCACCGGGGAGCTGTTTTTT.

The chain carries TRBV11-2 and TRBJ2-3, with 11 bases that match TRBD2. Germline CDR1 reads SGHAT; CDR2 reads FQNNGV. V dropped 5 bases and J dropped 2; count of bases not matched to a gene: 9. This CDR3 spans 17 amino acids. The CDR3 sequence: CASSHQLAGGPTDTQYF. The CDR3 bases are TGTGCCAGCAGCCACCAGCTAGCGGGGGGCCCCACAGATACGCAGTATTTT. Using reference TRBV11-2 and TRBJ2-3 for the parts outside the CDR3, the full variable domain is EAGVAQSPRYKIIEKRQSVAFWCNPISGHATLYWYQQILGQGPKLLIQFQNNGVVDDSQLPKDRFSAERLKGVDSTLKIQPAKLEDSAVYLCASSHQLAGGPTDTQYFGPGTRLTVL.